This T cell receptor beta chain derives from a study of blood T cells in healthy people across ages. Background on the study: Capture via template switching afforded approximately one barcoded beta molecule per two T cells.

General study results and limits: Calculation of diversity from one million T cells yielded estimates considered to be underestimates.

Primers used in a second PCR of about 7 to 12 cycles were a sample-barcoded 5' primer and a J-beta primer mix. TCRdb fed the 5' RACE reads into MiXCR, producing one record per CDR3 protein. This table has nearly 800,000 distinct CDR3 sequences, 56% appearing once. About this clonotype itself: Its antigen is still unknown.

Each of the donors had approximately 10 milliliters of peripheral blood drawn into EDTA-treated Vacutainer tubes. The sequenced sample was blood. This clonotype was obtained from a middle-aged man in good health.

For the CDR3, the DNA is TGTGCCAGCAGCCGACAGGGGGACCCAGATACGCAGTATTTT. Amino acids: CASSRQGDPDTQYF. The rearrangement uses TRBV5-4 and TRBJ2-3; 9 bases map to TRBD1. Germline V gene data show CDR1 as SGHNT and CDR2 as YYREEE (reference sequence). The CDR3 consists of 14 residues. V shed 4 bases and J 4 bases; nucleotides not matched to a gene: 4.